Detailed here is one T cell receptor beta chain. The antigen it recognizes is unknown. The record has no base qualities; no much larger clone is one base away. The collaborating institutions used their own protocols to collect whole blood in K2EDTA tubes. Collaborator samples were shipped for TCRbeta analysis as frozen whole blood, isolated PBMCs, or DNA extracted from either sample type. This entry is derived from a study of blood T cell repertoires in COVID-19 (dated by TCRdb to 2020 to 2021). About the investigation overall: Collaborator samples came from the United States, Italy and Spain and covered acute and convalescent phases of COVID-19. The dataset comprised deeply sampled blood TCRbeta repertoires from subjects exposed to, actively infected with, or recovered from COVID-19. Samples were obtained from the ongoing ImmuneRACE study (first 160 participants) and from over 1,000 subjects provided by 6 global collaborators. The repertoires were released in a freely available public database meant as a resource for research on the immune response to SARS-CoV-2. Where available, HLA class I and class II types were taken from metadata supplied by the sample provider and were not determined by assay-based typing. The prospective study material was composed of cDNA or gDNA derived from T cells, B-cell-depleted T cells, or PBMCs. The sample metadata nearly always contained a de-identified subject ID, COVID-19 status, age in years and sex. Broad study findings and their caveats: The amount of clinical and demographic metadata varied by source and participant and was provided uncurated.

The V end gives up 5 bases and the J end 4 bases, leaving 4 bases in the junction not matched to a gene. From its cysteine to its phenylalanine, the CDR3 spans 14 amino acids. Just CDR3 DNA is preserved here, 42 bases in frame from base 1. Via the germline V gene, CDR1 is SNHLY and CDR2 FYNNEI. TCRbeta CDR3 regions were amplified from genomic DNA using the immunoSEQ Assay, a bias-controlled multiplex PCR. In the paper's pipeline: Within the assay, amplification of reference gene primers was used to estimate how many nucleated cells each sample contained. To quantify the absolute abundance of each unique TCRbeta CDR3 rearrangement, sequence reads were collapsed and filtered. Productive Simpson clonality was computed per sample as the square root of Simpson's diversity index over productive rearrangements. As stored in TCRdb, this immuneACCESS dataset retains in-frame rearrangements with V and J assigned. A fraction of the clones does not appear; measured against another copy, unresolved V genes explain less than half of the discrepancy, and the remainder lacks a known reason. V and J calls plus clone size are reproduced from that table; the DNA served to infer D and trimming. The sample table contains under 150,000 clones; only one count was recorded for about 80% of them. The ten largest account for about 7% of the sample.

The sample comprised peripheral blood. The chain links TRBV2 with TRBJ1-2, with 10 bases matching TRBD1. The receptor was isolated from a human donor in a cohort sampled during active COVID-19. DNA sequence: TGTGCCAGCAGTACCCGACAGGGGGCCTATGGCTACACCTTC. Its coded protein is CASSTRQGAYGYTF.